Below, one TCR beta chain is given with its context. Its specificity is not known. Patients were excluded because of uncontrolled infection, other autoimmune disease, pregnancy or lactation. The sample comes from a study of T cells in Graves' hyperthyroidism and ophthalmopathy. TCR beta CDR3 region amplification was performed from RNA transcripts. The TCR CDR3 first-round RT-PCR relied on the HTBI primer set. TCRdb itself ran the multiplex PCR reads through MiXCR, one entry per CDR3 protein. The sample includes 660,000 or so distinct CDR3 sequences, roughly 46% of them seen just once. Study-wide points: A 13 V-J signature model discriminated ophthalmopathy versus stable hyperthyroidism. Before onset, ophthalmopathy was predicted by the model a median 6.5 months earlier.

Sequenced sample: peripheral blood or thyroid tissue (not recorded which). The receptor was derived from an adult man with Graves' disease, either hyperthyroidism or ophthalmopathy (not recorded which).

CDR3 nucleotide sequence: TGCAGCGTTGATGGGGCCAGAGAGTACGAGCAGTACTTC. This sequence encodes CSVDGAREYEQYF. V and J are TRBV29-1 and TRBJ2-7; perhaps TRBD1 as D (5 bases). There are 13 residues in the CDR3. From germline, CDR1 is SQVTM and CDR2 ANQGSEA. V was pared by 3 bases and J by 4 bases, with 13 bases between.